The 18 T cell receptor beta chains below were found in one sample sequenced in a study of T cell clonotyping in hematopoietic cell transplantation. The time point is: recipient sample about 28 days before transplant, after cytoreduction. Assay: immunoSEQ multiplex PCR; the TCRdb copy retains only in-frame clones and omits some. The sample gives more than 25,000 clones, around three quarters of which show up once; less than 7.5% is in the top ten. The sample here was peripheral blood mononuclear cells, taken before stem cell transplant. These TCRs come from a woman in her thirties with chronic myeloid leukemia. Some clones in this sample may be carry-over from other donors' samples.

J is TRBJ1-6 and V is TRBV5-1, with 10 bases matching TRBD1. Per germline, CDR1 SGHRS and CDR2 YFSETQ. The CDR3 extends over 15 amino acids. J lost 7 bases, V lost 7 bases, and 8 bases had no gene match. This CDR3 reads CASREPGQGNSPLHF. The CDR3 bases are TGCGCCAGCCGGGAACCGGGACAGGGGAATTCACCCCTCCACTTT.

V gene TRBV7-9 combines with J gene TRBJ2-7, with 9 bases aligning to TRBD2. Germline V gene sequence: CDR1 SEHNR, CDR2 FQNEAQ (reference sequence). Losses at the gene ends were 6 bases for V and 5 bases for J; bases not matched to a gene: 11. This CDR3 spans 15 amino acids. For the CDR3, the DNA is TGTGCCAGCAGTCACTCCGGGACTAGCTTCCACGAGCAGTACTTC. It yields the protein CASSHSGTSFHEQYF.

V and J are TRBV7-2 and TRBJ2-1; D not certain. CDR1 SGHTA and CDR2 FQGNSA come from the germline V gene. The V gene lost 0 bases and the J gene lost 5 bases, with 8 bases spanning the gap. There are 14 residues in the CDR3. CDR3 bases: TGTGCCAGCAGCTTAGCAGTCGATCACAATGAGCAGTTCTTC. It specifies CASSLAVDHNEQFF.

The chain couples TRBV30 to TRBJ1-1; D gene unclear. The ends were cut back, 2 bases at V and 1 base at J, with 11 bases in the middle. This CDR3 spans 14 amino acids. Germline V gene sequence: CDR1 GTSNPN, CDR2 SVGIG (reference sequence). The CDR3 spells CAWSPEWANTEAFF. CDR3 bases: TGTGCCTGGAGTCCAGAGTGGGCGAACACTGAAGCTTTCTTT.

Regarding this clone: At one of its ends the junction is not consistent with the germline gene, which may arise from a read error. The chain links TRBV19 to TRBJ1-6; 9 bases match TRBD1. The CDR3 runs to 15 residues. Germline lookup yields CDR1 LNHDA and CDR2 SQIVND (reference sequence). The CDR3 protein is CASSLDGTGNSPLHF. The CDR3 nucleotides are TGTGCCAGTAGTCTAGATGGGACAGGGAATTCACCCCTCCACTTT.

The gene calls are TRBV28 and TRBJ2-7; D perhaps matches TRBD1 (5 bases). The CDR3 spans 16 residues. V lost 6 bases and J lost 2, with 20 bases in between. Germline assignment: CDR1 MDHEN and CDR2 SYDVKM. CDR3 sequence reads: CASRPSRVPLPYEQYF. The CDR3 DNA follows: TGTGCCAGCAGGCCCTCCAGGGTTCCCCTCCCCTACGAGCAGTACTTC.

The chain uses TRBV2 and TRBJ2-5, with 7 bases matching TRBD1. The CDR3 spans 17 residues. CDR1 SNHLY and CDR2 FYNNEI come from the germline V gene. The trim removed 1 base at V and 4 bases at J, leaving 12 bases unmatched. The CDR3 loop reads CASSEGGPGGVRETQYF. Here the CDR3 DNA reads TGTGCCAGCAGTGAAGGAGGTCCAGGGGGAGTAAGAGAGACCCAGTACTTC. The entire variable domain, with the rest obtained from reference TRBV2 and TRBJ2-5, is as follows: EPEVTQTPSHQVTQMGQEVILRCVPISNHLYFYWYRQILGQKVEFLVSFYNNEISEKSEIFDDQFSVERPDGSNFTLKIRSTKLEDSAMYFCASSEGGPGGVRETQYFGPGTRLLVL.

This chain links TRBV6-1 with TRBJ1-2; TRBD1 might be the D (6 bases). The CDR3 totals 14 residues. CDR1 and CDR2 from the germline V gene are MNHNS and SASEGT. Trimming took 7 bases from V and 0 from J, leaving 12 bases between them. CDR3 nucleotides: TGTGCCAGCAAGAAACAGGGTACTAACTATGGCTACACCTTC. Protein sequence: CASKKQGTNYGYTF.

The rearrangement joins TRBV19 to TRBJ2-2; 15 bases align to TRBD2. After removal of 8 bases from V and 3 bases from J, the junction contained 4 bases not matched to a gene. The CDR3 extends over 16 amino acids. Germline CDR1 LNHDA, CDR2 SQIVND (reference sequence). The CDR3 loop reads CASLGLAGGYTGELFF. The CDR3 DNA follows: TGTGCCAGTCTTGGACTAGCGGGGGGGTACACCGGGGAGCTGTTTTTT.

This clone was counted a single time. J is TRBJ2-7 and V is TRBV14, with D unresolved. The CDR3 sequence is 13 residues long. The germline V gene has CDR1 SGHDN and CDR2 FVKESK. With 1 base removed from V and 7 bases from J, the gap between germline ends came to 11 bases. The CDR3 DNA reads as TGTGCCAGCAGCCAAGCTACGGTAGGTGAGCAGTACGTC. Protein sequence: CASSQATVGEQYV.

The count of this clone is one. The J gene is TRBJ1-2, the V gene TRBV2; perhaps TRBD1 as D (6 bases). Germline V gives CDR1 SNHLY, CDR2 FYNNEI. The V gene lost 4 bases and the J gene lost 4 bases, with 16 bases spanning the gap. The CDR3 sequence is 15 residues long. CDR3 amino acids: CASSVGGASRYGYTF. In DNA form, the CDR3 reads TGTGCCAGCAGTGTTGGGGGGGCCAGCCGCTATGGCTACACCTTC.

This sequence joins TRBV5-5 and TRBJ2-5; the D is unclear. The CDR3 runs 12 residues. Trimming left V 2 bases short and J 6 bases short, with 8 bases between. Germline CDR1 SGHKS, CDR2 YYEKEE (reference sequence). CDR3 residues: CASSFFSKTQYF. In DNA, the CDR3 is TGTGCCAGCAGCTTCTTTTCGAAGACCCAGTACTTC.

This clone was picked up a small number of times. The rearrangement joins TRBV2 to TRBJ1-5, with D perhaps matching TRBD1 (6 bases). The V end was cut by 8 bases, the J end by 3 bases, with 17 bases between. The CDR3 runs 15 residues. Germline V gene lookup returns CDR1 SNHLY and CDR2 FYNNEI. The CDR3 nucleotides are TGTGCCAGCGGGGGCAGACTGGGCTACAATCAGCCCCAGCATTTT. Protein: CASGGRLGYNQPQHF.

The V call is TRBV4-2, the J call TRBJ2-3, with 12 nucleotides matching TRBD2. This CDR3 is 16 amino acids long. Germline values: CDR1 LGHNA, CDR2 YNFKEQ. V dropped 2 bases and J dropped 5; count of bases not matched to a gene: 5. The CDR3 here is CASSQLPSGGGDTQYF. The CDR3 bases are TGTGCCAGCAGCCAACTTCCTAGCGGGGGGGGAGATACGCAGTATTTT.

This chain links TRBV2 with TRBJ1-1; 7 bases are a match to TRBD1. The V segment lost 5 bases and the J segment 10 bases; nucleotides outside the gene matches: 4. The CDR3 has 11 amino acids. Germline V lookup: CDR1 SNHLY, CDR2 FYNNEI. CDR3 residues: CASSTQGVAFF. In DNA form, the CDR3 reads TGTGCCAGCAGTACCCAGGGGGTAGCTTTCTTT. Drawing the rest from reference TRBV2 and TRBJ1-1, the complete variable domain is EPEVTQTPSHQVTQMGQEVILRCVPISNHLYFYWYRQILGQKVEFLVSFYNNEISEKSEIFDDQFSVERPDGSNFTLKIRSTKLEDSAMYFCASSTQGVAFFGQGTRLTVV.

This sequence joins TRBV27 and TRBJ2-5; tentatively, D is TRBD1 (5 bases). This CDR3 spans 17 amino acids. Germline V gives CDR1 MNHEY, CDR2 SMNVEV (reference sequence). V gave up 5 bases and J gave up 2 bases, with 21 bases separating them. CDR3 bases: TGTGCCAGCAGTCCGAGCCCTGACAGCTCCATTCAAGAGACCCAGTACTTC. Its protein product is CASSPSPDSSIQETQYF.

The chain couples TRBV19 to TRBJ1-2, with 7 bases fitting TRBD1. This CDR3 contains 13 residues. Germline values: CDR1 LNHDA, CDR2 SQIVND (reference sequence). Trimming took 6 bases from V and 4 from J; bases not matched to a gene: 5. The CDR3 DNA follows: TGTGCCAGTAGGGAGACAGGGACCTATGGCTACACCTTC. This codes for CASRETGTYGYTF. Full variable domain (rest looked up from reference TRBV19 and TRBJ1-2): DGGITQSPKYLFRKEGQNVTLSCEQNLNHDAMYWYRQDPGQGLRLIYYSQIVNDFQKGDIAEGYSVSREKKESFPLTVTSAQKNPTAFYLCASRETGTYGYTFGSGTRLTVV.

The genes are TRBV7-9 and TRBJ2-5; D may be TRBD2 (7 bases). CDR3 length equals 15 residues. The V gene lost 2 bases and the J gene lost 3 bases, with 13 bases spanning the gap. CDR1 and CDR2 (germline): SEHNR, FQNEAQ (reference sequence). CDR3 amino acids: CASSLWGGQEETQYF. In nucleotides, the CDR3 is TGTGCCAGCAGCTTATGGGGGGGGCAGGAAGAGACCCAGTACTTC. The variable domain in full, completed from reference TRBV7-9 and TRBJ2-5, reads DTGVSQNPRHKITKRGQNVTFRCDPISEHNRLYWYRQTLGQGPEFLTYFQNEAQLEKSRLLSDRFSAERPKGSFSTLEIQRTEQGDSAMYLCASSLWGGQEETQYFGPGTRLLVL.